Shown below are 26 T cell receptor beta chains from a single sample sequenced in a study of T cell changes during pregnancy in multiple sclerosis. Assay used: immunoSEQ multiplex PCR; TCRdb lists only in-frame clones, some missing. The sample carries approximately 130,000 clones, about 95% recorded once. The source was peripheral blood, collected after pregnancy. Receptors originate from a female donor with multiple sclerosis, enrolled in a pregnancy study.

V usage is TRBV28 and J usage is TRBJ2-1; 8 bases agree with TRBD2. The V gene end was trimmed by 2 bases and the J gene end by 7 bases; junction bases not matched to a gene: 16. CDR1 MDHEN and CDR2 SYDVKM come from the germline V gene. This CDR3 has 18 residues. The CDR3 here is CASSLGPRSAGERNEQFF. The CDR3 DNA is TGTGCCAGCAGTTTAGGCCCTCGATCAGCGGGAGAAAGGAATGAGCAGTTCTTC.

The V gene is TRBV6-1, the J gene TRBJ2-7; possible D gene TRBD1, 6 bases. The germline V gene encodes CDR1 MNHNS and CDR2 SASEGT. The CDR3 length is 14 residues. Deletions cut 6 bases from V and 3 bases from J, with 15 bases between. The CDR3 protein is CASSDTGSIYEQYF. Here the CDR3 DNA reads TGTGCCAGCAGCGATACAGGGTCTATCTACGAGCAGTACTTC.

The V and J genes are TRBV6-4 and TRBJ2-2; D might be TRBD1 (5 bases). Germline V gene lookup returns CDR1 MRHNA and CDR2 SNTAGT. The germline V and J ends were trimmed by 5 bases and 2 bases, with 15 bases remaining between them. The CDR3 totals 16 residues. CDR3 DNA: TGTGCCAGCAGTAATACTCAGGGCCCAAACACCGGGGAGCTGTTTTTT. Protein product: CASSNTQGPNTGELFF.

This chain connects TRBV14 to TRBJ1-2; 9 bases are a match to TRBD1. This CDR3 is built from 15 residues. Germline V lookup: CDR1 SGHDN, CDR2 FVKESK. V gave up 3 bases and J gave up 5 bases; unmatched junction bases: 7. CDR3 in amino acids: CASSQAGTGPYGYTF. For the CDR3, the DNA is TGTGCCAGCAGCCAGGCCGGGACAGGGCCTTATGGCTACACCTTC.

V gene TRBV28 combines with J gene TRBJ2-7; D might be TRBD2 (6 bases). Germline CDR1 is MDHEN and CDR2 is SYDVKM. CDR3 size: 13 residues. V lost 5 bases to trimming and J lost 2 bases, with 10 bases between them. This CDR3 is CASSRLGPYEQYF. The CDR3 region has the DNA TGTGCCAGCAGTCGACTAGGTCCCTACGAGCAGTACTTC.

The genes are TRBV13 and TRBJ2-5; D might be TRBD1 (5 bases). Per germline, CDR1 PRHDT and CDR2 FYEKMQ (reference sequence). V was trimmed by 5 bases and J by 1 base, leaving 11 bases between them. The CDR3 has 14 residues. The CDR3 spells CASSPIGVQETQYF. In DNA form, the CDR3 reads TGTGCCAGCAGCCCAATAGGGGTCCAAGAGACCCAGTACTTC.

The chain is built from TRBV6-5 and TRBJ2-2; perhaps TRBD2 as D (5 bases). The V and J ends lost 1 base and 7 bases respectively, with 16 bases between them. Germline V gene data show CDR1 as MNHEY and CDR2 as SVGAGI. The CDR3 spans 16 residues. CDR3 sequence (DNA): TGTGCCAGCAGTTACTTGTTAACCACGGGGAGCGGGGAGCTGTTTTTT. It codes for CASSYLLTTGSGELFF.

The chain links TRBV7-2 to TRBJ2-7, with D perhaps matching TRBD1 (6 bases). The CDR3 is 16 amino acids. CDR1 is SGHTA, CDR2 FQGNSA, per germline. V lost 3 bases, J lost 2 bases, and 17 bases lay in between. CDR3 DNA: TGTGCCAGCAGCTTGGTTGGGACACCATCAACCTACGAGCAGTACTTC. This translates into CASSLVGTPSTYEQYF.

The rearrangement joins TRBV27 to TRBJ2-5; 9 bases are a match to TRBD1. The CDR3 sequence is 15 residues long. CDR1 is MNHEY and CDR2 is SMNVEV in the germline V gene (reference sequence). The V segment lost 5 bases and the J segment 5 bases; nucleotides outside the gene matches: 9. The CDR3 region is CASSNRGRRGETQYF. The CDR3 DNA follows: TGTGCCAGCAGTAACAGGGGGCGGAGAGGGGAGACCCAGTACTTC.

This sequence joins TRBV6-1 and TRBJ2-1; 7 nucleotides agree with TRBD2. The CDR3 sequence is 15 residues long. The V gene's germline CDR1 is MNHNS and CDR2 SASEGT. The V segment lost 4 bases and the J segment 0 bases; nucleotides outside the gene matches: 3. As DNA, the CDR3 is TGTGCCAGCAGTGTCGGGGGGAGCTCCTACAATGAGCAGTTCTTC. As protein: CASSVGGSSYNEQFF.

The V call is TRBV28, the J call TRBJ1-2; D call uncertain. The CDR3 is 12 amino acids. Trimming removed 5 bases from V and 5 bases from J, with 9 bases in between. Germline CDR1 MDHEN, CDR2 SYDVKM. The CDR3 is CASSHTIYGYTF. The CDR3 DNA follows: TGTGCCAGCAGTCACACGATTTATGGCTACACCTTC.

The rearrangement joins TRBV7-9 to TRBJ2-2; TRBD1 might be the D (6 bases). The CDR3 spans 15 residues. Trimming took off 5 bases at V and 4 bases at J, with 14 bases between the two ends. Germline CDR1 SEHNR, CDR2 FQNEAQ (reference sequence). The CDR3 loop reads CASSGLGQTTGELFF. CDR3 coding DNA: TGTGCCAGCAGCGGACTCGGACAGACCACCGGGGAGCTGTTTTTT.

The chain couples TRBV2 to TRBJ2-7, with 10 bases that match TRBD2. The CDR3 has 17 residues. The germline gives CDR1 SNHLY, CDR2 FYNNEI. J was trimmed by 4 bases and V by 2 bases; bases with no gene match: 11. As DNA, the CDR3 is TGTGCCAGCAGTGAACTCATGGGCGGGACTAGCGCGTACGAGCAGTACTTC. Its protein is CASSELMGGTSAYEQYF.

The count of this clone is one. The chain uses TRBV9 and TRBJ2-5, with 7 bases identical to TRBD1. The CDR3 contains 14 residues. The junction had 4 bases not matched to a gene; V was cut back by 3 bases and J by 2 bases. The germline CDR1 and CDR2 sequences are SGDLS and YYNGEE. The CDR3 DNA follows: TGTGCCAGCAGCGCAGGGGGTAGACAAGAGACCCAGTACTTC. Its protein is CASSAGGRQETQYF.

This chain joins TRBV5-6 and TRBJ2-7; TRBD2 aligns across 8 bases. This CDR3 contains 16 residues. Germline assignment: CDR1 SGHDT and CDR2 YYEEEE. V lost 5 bases and J lost 1; bases outside the gene matches: 11. The DNA for the CDR3 is TGTGCCAGCAGACTACCCCGGGGGGGGGCTTCCTACGAGCAGTACTTC. Its translation is CASRLPRGGASYEQYF.

The chain joins TRBV7-5 to TRBJ2-5; the tabulated D call, TRBD1, remains unverified against the DNA. TRBV7-5 is a pseudogene segment. The CDR3 totals 16 residues. The CDR3 DNA follows: TGTGCCAGAAGCTACGAACAGGGGAAGATTGTGGAGACCCAGTACTTC. Amino acids: CARSYEQGKIVETQYF.

The rearrangement joins TRBV25-1 to TRBJ2-2; 10 bases line up with TRBD2. CDR1 and CDR2 from the germline V gene are MGHDK and SYGVNS. The V and J ends lost 3 bases and 5 bases, in that order; junction bases with no gene match: 12. This CDR3 contains 18 residues. CDR3 nucleotides: TGTGCCAGCAGTGACGGTATAAGAGCGGGAGGGGTTACCGGGGAGCTGTTTTTT. Amino acids: CASSDGIRAGGVTGELFF.

The chain joins TRBV18 to TRBJ2-7; 12 bases match TRBD2. With V trimmed by 4 bases and J by 0 bases, 13 bases remained unmatched. This CDR3 contains 19 residues. Germline assignment: CDR1 KGHSH and CDR2 LQKENI. DNA of the CDR3: TGTGCCAGCTCACTAACGACTAGCGGGAGTCCCCTGAGCTCCTACGAGCAGTACTTC. Amino acids: CASSLTTSGSPLSSYEQYF. The whole variable domain, filled in from reference TRBV18 and TRBJ2-7, reads NAGVMQNPRHLVRRRGQEARLRCSPMKGHSHVYWYRQLPEEGLKFMVYLQKENIIDESGMPKERFSAEFPKEGPSILRIQQVVRGDSAAYFCASSLTTSGSPLSSYEQYFGPGTRLTVT.

The CDR3 bases are TGTGCCAGCAGACCCGGGACAGGGGATGGCTACACCTTC. Amino acid sequence: CASRPGTGDGYTF. The J gene is TRBJ1-2, the V gene TRBV6-6, with 10 bases fitting TRBD1. V trimming: 6 bases; J trimming: 6 bases; junction bases outside the gene matches: 4. The CDR3 extends over 13 amino acids. Germline CDR1 and CDR2: MNHNY and SVGAGI (reference sequence).

The rearrangement joins TRBV6-5 to TRBJ2-7; no firm D call. The germline CDR1 and CDR2 sequences are MNHEY and SVGAGI. This CDR3 contains 14 residues. Trimming removed 5 bases at V and 0 bases at J, with 11 bases between. The CDR3 bases are TGTGCCAGCAGTAAGACGGGTAGCTCCTACGAGCAGTACTTC. It specifies CASSKTGSSYEQYF.

V is TRBV5-1 and J is TRBJ2-3, with a tentative D call TRBD2 (5 bases). The V gene's germline CDR1 is SGHRS and CDR2 YFSETQ. The CDR3 totals 17 residues. The ends were cut back, 0 bases at V and 1 base at J, with 15 bases in the middle. CDR3 nucleotide sequence: TGCGCCAGCAGCTTGGAGCCGGCCCCCGGGGGCACAGATACGCAGTATTTT. Amino acids: CASSLEPAPGGTDTQYF.

The chain uses TRBV11-2 and TRBJ1-2, with D perhaps TRBD1 (6 bases). Germline V gives CDR1 SGHAT, CDR2 FQNNGV. The CDR3 spans 13 residues. Trimming left V 5 bases short and J 7 bases short, with 14 bases between. CDR3 residues: CASSPRGGAGYTF. The CDR3 DNA follows: TGTGCCAGCAGCCCAAGAGGGGGGGCTGGCTACACCTTC.

The chain has TRBV7-8 and TRBJ1-1, with D tentatively TRBD1 (6 bases). CDR1 and CDR2 (germline): SGHVS, FQNEAQ. V was pared by 8 bases and J by 1 base, with 14 bases between. The CDR3 runs to 14 residues. CDR3: CASGGQEPNTEAFF. The CDR3 DNA follows: TGTGCCAGCGGGGGACAAGAACCGAACACTGAAGCTTTCTTT. Full variable domain (rest looked up from reference TRBV7-8 and TRBJ1-1): GAGVSQSPRYKVAKRGQDVALRCDPISGHVSLFWYQQALGQGPEFLTYFQNEAQLDKSGLPSDRFFAERPEGSVSTLKIQRTQQEDSAVYLCASGGQEPNTEAFFGQGTRLTVV.

The chain couples TRBV7-2 to TRBJ2-3; 7 bases agree with TRBD1. Germline V lookup: CDR1 SGHTA, CDR2 FQGNSA. The CDR3 totals 15 residues. Trimming took 1 base from V and 0 from J; bases not matched to a gene: 1. The CDR3, as DNA: TGTGCCAGCAGCTTAGGGGACAGTAGCACAGATACGCAGTATTTT. Amino acids: CASSLGDSSTDTQYF. The full variable domain, with the rest looked up from reference TRBV7-2 and TRBJ2-3, is GAGVSQSPSNKVTEKGKDVELRCDPISGHTALYWYRQSLGQGLEFLIYFQGNSAPDKSGLPSDRFSAERTGGSVSTLTIQRTQQEDSAVYLCASSLGDSSTDTQYFGPGTRLTVL.

This clone was observed a single time. The chain couples TRBV7-9 to TRBJ1-2; unclear D gene. There are 14 residues in the CDR3. Trimming cost V 7 bases and J 3 bases, with 15 bases left between them. Germline V gene data show CDR1 as SEHNR and CDR2 as FQNEAQ (reference sequence). CDR3 in amino acids: CASTPRGPDYGYTF. The CDR3 DNA reads TGTGCCAGCACCCCCCGAGGCCCTGACTATGGCTACACCTTC.

This chain links TRBV6-5 with TRBJ2-7, with D unclear. Deletions cut 0 bases from V and 2 bases from J, with 11 bases between. Germline lookup yields CDR1 MNHEY and CDR2 SVGAGI. The CDR3 loop spans 15 amino acids. The CDR3 protein is CASSYSHYSTYEQYF. The CDR3 bases are TGTGCCAGCAGTTACTCCCATTACTCTACCTACGAGCAGTACTTC.